The TCR beta chain described here comes from a study of T cells in Graves' hyperthyroidism and ophthalmopathy. Pregnant or lactating patients were excluded, as were those with uncontrolled infection or other autoimmune disease. PBMCs were sourced from less than 13 ml fresh peripheral blood. This clonotype was counted at least ten times. Per germline, CDR1 DFQATT and CDR2 SNEGSKA (reference sequence). The V gene lost 5 bases and the J gene lost 0 bases, with 16 bases spanning the gap. This CDR3 is 15 amino acids long. Authors of the study amplified TCR beta CDR3 regions from RNA transcripts. Researchers ran a first-round RT-PCR on the TCR CDR3 using the HTBI primer set. TCRdb called the multiplex PCR reads again in MiXCR, with one record for every CDR3 protein. Here the sample spans around 490,000 distinct CDR3 sequences, 20% being singletons.

The chain combines TRBV20-1 with TRBJ1-2; weak D call: TRBD1 (6 bases). Sequences were obtained from blood. The TCR comes from a man aged 35 to 55 with Graves' ophthalmopathy. CDR3 nucleotides: TGCAGTGCTCTTTCGACAGGCCGAGCTAACTATGGCTACACCTTC. Protein sequence: CSALSTGRANYGYTF.